The clone carrying this T cell receptor beta chain was seen a handful of times. The antigen is unknown. Scientists made TCR beta libraries using quantitative 5'-RACE with molecular barcodes. TCRdb called the 5' RACE reads again in MiXCR, with one record for every CDR3 protein. The sample contains 500,000 to 650,000 distinct CDR3 sequences, 5.3% of which appear only once. CDR3 size: 14 residues. Germline V lookup: CDR1 DFQATT, CDR2 SNEGSKA (reference sequence). The germline V and J ends were trimmed by 1 base and 1 base, with 10 bases remaining between them. This entry comes from a study of CD8 T cells in ankylosing spondylitis. Study outcomes and limitations: A motif of several highly homologous TCR beta variants was seen as apparently characteristic of ankylosing spondylitis blood. In the blood and synovial fluid of reactive arthritis, some motif variants had been previously reported. Disease-linked clones, CD8+, were relatively rare in peripheral blood. Within matched ankylosing spondylitis synovial fluid, disease-linked clones were reportedly significantly enriched.

The material sequenced was blood, either unsorted or a sorted T cell fraction (not recorded which). The chain links TRBV20-1 to TRBJ2-5; unclear D gene. The clonotype was recovered from a male donor with ankylosing spondylitis. CDR3 protein: CSARVWVTQETQYF. The CDR3 nucleotides read TGCAGTGCTAGAGTTTGGGTGACCCAAGAGACCCAGTACTTC.